This TCR beta chain was sequenced during a study of blood T cell repertoires in COVID-19. Study at large: There were acute and convalescent COVID-19 samples, and they came from the United States, Italy and Spain.

Per the study methods: Nucleated cell number was recorded as an estimate derived from reference gene primer amplification. Here immunoSEQ multiplex PCR was the method, and the copy in TCRdb shows in-frame clones only, minus some. D and trimming come from the DNA, and the V and J calls and clone size come from that table. The sample includes a few hundred thousand clones, around 83% of them seen just once. The germline gives CDR1 SGHRS, CDR2 YFSETQ. Trimming stripped 0 bases from V and 4 bases from J, with 10 bases between. This CDR3 contains 15 residues. This chain links TRBV5-1 with TRBJ2-2, with D possibly matching TRBD1 (6 bases). The origin of this receptor is a man aged 40-55 years with acute or convalescent COVID-19. The material sequenced was peripheral blood. CDR3 nucleotides: TGCGCCAGCAGCTTGGATACAGGGCTCACCGGGGAGCTGTTTTTT. Translated: CASSLDTGLTGELFF. The full variable domain, in which reference TRBV5-1 and TRBJ2-2 provide the parts outside the CDR3, is KAGVTQTPRYLIKTRGQQVTLSCSPISGHRSVSWYQQTPGQGLQFLFEYFSETQRNKGNFPGRFSGRQFSNSRSEMNVSTLELGDSALYLCASSLDTGLTGELFFGEGSRLTVL.